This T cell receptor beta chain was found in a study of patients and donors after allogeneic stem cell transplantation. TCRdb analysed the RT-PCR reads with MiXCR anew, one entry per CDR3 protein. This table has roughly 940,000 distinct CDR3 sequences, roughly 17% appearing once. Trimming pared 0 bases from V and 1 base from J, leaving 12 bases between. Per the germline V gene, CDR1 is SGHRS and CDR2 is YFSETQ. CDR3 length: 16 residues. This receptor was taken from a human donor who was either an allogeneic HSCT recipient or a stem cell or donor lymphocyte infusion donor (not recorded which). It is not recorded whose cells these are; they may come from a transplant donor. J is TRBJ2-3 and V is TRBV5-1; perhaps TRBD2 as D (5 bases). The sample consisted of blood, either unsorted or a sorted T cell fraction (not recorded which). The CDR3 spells CASSLEVAKGTDTQYF. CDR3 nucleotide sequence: TGCGCCAGCAGCTTGGAGGTAGCGAAGGGCACAGATACGCAGTATTTT.